This paragraph reports one T cell receptor (beta chain). Its specificity is unknown. Sequencing was performed with immunoSEQ multiplex PCR; in TCRdb, only in-frame clones are kept and a portion is missing. This sample has 170,000 or so clones; roughly 87% occur once, and the top ten carry less than 3%. The data belong to a study of T cell responses to AZD1222 COVID-19 vaccine. Study observations and caveats: The repertoires were collected only after the peak T cell response. A mostly white British donor set with more females was recruited, and clonal diversity was possibly underestimated.

The specimen was peripheral blood, collected on day 0 of AZD1222 vaccination. The source is an adult in good health.

Written as DNA, the CDR3 is TGTGCCAGTAGTATAATAGGGGGCCCGGAGTTGAATGGCTACACCTTC. Translation: CASSIIGGPELNGYTF. This rearrangement joins TRBV19 to TRBJ1-2, with 7 bases fitting TRBD1. CDR1 LNHDA and CDR2 SQIVND come from the germline V gene (reference sequence). After removal of 2 bases from V and 6 bases from J, the junction contained 12 bases not matched to a gene. The CDR3 spans 16 residues.